Listed here is a single TCR beta chain. These data come from a study of blood T cell repertoires in COVID-19. Study-wide context: Acute and convalescent COVID-19 samples came from the United States, Italy and Spain. PBMCs, B-cell-depleted T cells, or T cells provided the cDNA or gDNA that made up the material.

V was clipped by 2 bases and J by 6 bases, with 14 bases between them. This CDR3 comprises 15 residues. Germline lookup yields CDR1 SNHLY and CDR2 FYNNEI. Authors' methods: Estimation of nucleated cell counts was performed using reference gene primer amplification. TCRdb keeps only in-frame clones here, not all; method: immunoSEQ multiplex PCR. That table furnishes V, J and clone size, whereas the DNA furnished D and trimming. The sample lists roughly 240,000 clones, roughly 86% occurring once. This chain links TRBV2 with TRBJ1-5, with D possibly being TRBD1 (6 bases). This sequence was found in a woman aged 55-69 years who had recovered from COVID-19. Input material: peripheral blood. The CDR3 DNA follows: TGTGCCAGCAGTGAAACAGGGATTTGGGGTCAGCCCCAGCATTTT. Its protein product is CASSETGIWGQPQHF.